The 9 T cell receptor beta chains reported below all come from one sample, sequenced in a study of blood T cell repertoires in COVID-19. The method was immunoSEQ multiplex PCR; TCRdb's version includes in-frame clones alone and lacks a portion of them. The table includes 70,000 or so clones, more than 75% detected once. Sample: peripheral blood. The receptor set was obtained from a human donor in a cohort sampled during active COVID-19.

The chain links TRBV7-9 to TRBJ2-1, with 10 bases aligning to TRBD1. CDR3 length: 16 residues. V gave up 5 bases and J gave up 7 bases; unmatched junction bases: 11. Germline CDR1 is SEHNR and CDR2 is FQNEAQ (reference sequence). The DNA for the CDR3 is TGTGCCAGCAGCCCTCCCCGACAGGGGGCTGGGAATGAGCAGTTCTTC. Translating gives CASSPPRQGAGNEQFF.

The chain has TRBV5-6 and TRBJ1-6; no reliable D call. The length of the CDR3 is 13 residues. V was shortened by 4 bases and J by 15 bases, with 17 bases between the two germline ends. Germline V CDR1 and CDR2: SGHDT, YYEEEE. The CDR3 DNA sequence: TGTGCCAGCAGCGGGGTGGATCCCCGGGACCTCCACTTT. It translates to CASSGVDPRDLHF.

The chain links TRBV27 to TRBJ2-7; the D is unclear. The CDR3 is made up of 13 amino acids. The germline V and J ends were trimmed by 6 bases and 5 bases, with 14 bases remaining between them. Per the germline V gene, CDR1 is MNHEY and CDR2 is SMNVEV (reference sequence). CDR3 nucleotide sequence: TGTGCCAGCAGCCACGAAGGCGGCGACGAGCAGTACTTC. Translation: CASSHEGGDEQYF.

The chain links TRBV6-5 to TRBJ2-1; possible D gene TRBD2, 6 bases. The germline V and J ends were trimmed by 5 bases and 7 bases, with 18 bases remaining between them. CDR3 length: 15 amino acids. From germline, CDR1 is MNHEY and CDR2 SVGAGI. The CDR3 protein is CASSPRGGTRNEQFF. CDR3 nucleotides: TGTGCCAGCAGTCCCCGGGGAGGAACTCGAAATGAGCAGTTCTTC.

In this sample, this clone turned up a few times. The chain couples TRBV5-1 to TRBJ2-2; a weak D match, TRBD1 (5 bases). The CDR3 has 13 amino acids. Germline-derived CDR1 and CDR2 are SGHRS and YFSETQ. Trimming cost V 5 bases and J 5 bases, with 10 bases left between them. The CDR3, as DNA: TGCGCCAGCAGGCAGGGCCTGACCGGGGAGCTGTTTTTT. It yields the protein CASRQGLTGELFF.

The chain recombines TRBV28 with TRBJ2-7, with a possible D match to TRBD2 (5 bases). The CDR3 totals 15 residues. Germline V gene sequence: CDR1 MDHEN, CDR2 SYDVKM. Trimming removed 5 bases at V and 2 bases at J, with 16 bases between. The DNA of the CDR3 is TGTGCCAGCAGTAAGTTAGAAGCGGAACCCTACGAGCAGTACTTC. This translates into CASSKLEAEPYEQYF.

This chain links TRBV27 with TRBJ2-6; D is uncertain. Germline V gene lookup returns CDR1 MNHEY and CDR2 SMNVEV (reference sequence). V was cut by 5 bases and J by 0 bases, with 11 bases left in between. The CDR3 runs 16 residues. The CDR3 nucleotides are TGTGCCAGCAGTCCCCGGTCGAGCTCTGGGGCCAACGTCCTGACTTTC. Translated: CASSPRSSSGANVLTF.

V gene TRBV6-5 combines with J gene TRBJ2-5, with unresolved D. The V and J ends lost 2 bases and 5 bases respectively, with 9 bases between them. This CDR3 is 13 amino acids long. Germline lookup yields CDR1 MNHEY and CDR2 SVGAGI. As DNA, the CDR3 is TGTGCCAGCAGTTACGAGTCCTACGAGACCCAGTACTTC. Its translation: CASSYESYETQYF.

The gene calls are TRBV5-1 and TRBJ1-1, with a possible D match to TRBD1 (6 bases). This CDR3 contains 15 residues. Germline-derived CDR1 and CDR2 are SGHRS and YFSETQ. Trimming took 1 base from V and 1 from J, leaving 11 bases between them. CDR3 loop: CASSLIGQQNTEAFF. CDR3 in DNA: TGCGCCAGCAGCTTGATAGGACAGCAGAACACTGAAGCTTTCTTT.